One sample yielded the 23 T cell receptor beta chains listed below, sequenced in a study of identical twins. TCRdb re-called the 5' RACE reads with MiXCR, one entry per CDR3 protein. Among hundreds of thousands of distinct CDR3 sequences listed, under 9% were seen once. In addition, the sample was reused for a study of yellow fever vaccine responses in identical twins.

Sequencing was done on a sample of PBMCs. The origin of the receptors is a woman under 30 in good health.

J is TRBJ1-4 and V is TRBV5-6; TRBD1 aligns across 8 bases. This CDR3 has 15 residues. The J segment lost 8 bases and the V segment lost 4 bases, leaving 10 bases of the junction unmatched. The germline CDR1 and CDR2 sequences are SGHDT and YYEEEE. CDR3 bases: TGTGCCAGCAGCGTAGCAGGGGGCAAGTTCGAAAAACTGTTTTTT. Protein product: CASSVAGGKFEKLFF.

The chain employs TRBV12-3 or TRBV12-4 and TRBJ2-1, with a weak D call TRBD2 (6 bases). This CDR3 region has 14 residues. V lost 10 bases, J lost 2 bases, and 15 bases lay in between. CDR3 DNA: TGTGCCATCCCAACCCGGGGGACCTACAATGAGCAGTTCTTC. Translation: CAIPTRGTYNEQFF.

This clonotype was picked up a small number of times. This chain joins TRBV4-3 and TRBJ2-7; 7 nucleotides match TRBD2. J gave up 3 bases and V 4 bases, and 6 bases lay outside the gene matches. Germline loops: CDR1 LGHNA, CDR2 YSLEER. There are 14 residues in the CDR3. The CDR3 sequence is CASSRGTMGYEQYF. Written as DNA, the CDR3 is TGCGCCAGCAGCCGAGGGACTATGGGCTACGAGCAGTACTTC.

The V and J genes are TRBV24-1 and TRBJ2-3, with 10 bases fitting TRBD1. The CDR3 runs 13 residues. V shed 7 bases and J 11 bases; nucleotides not matched to a gene: 8. From germline, CDR1 is KGHDR and CDR2 SFDVKD. CDR3 in amino acids: CATSGGTGVKQYF. DNA for the CDR3: TGTGCCACCAGCGGGGGGACAGGGGTGAAGCAGTATTTT.

The chain carries TRBV14 and TRBJ2-4; a weak D match, TRBD1 (6 bases). The CDR3 has 15 residues. Germline V lookup: CDR1 SGHDN, CDR2 FVKESK. V was trimmed by 4 bases and J by 0 bases, leaving 10 bases between them. The CDR3 spells CASSPVGAAKNIQYF. The CDR3 DNA reads as TGTGCCAGCAGCCCAGTGGGGGCAGCCAAAAACATTCAGTACTTC.

The rearrangement joins TRBV4-3 to TRBJ2-7; weak D call: TRBD2 (5 bases). CDR3 length: 15 amino acids. Deletions cut 0 bases from V and 1 base from J, with 10 bases between. Germline-derived CDR1 and CDR2 are LGHNA and YSLEER. DNA for the CDR3: TGCGCCAGCAGCCAAGAGCTAGCAGAGTCCTACGAGCAGTACTTC. This gives the protein CASSQELAESYEQYF.

This clonotype was seen ten or more times. The genes are TRBV29-1 and TRBJ1-1; D is unclear. The germline V and J ends were trimmed by 1 base and 0 bases, with 12 bases remaining between them. Looked up from germline, CDR1 is SQVTM and CDR2 is ANQGSEA. The length of the CDR3 is 15 residues. The CDR3 DNA is TGCAGCGTTGAAGTATCAGGCTTGGTGAACACTGAAGCTTTCTTT. Translating gives CSVEVSGLVNTEAFF.

This clonotype was seen only a few times. The genes are TRBV14 and TRBJ2-2; the D is unclear. Germline-derived CDR1 and CDR2 are SGHDN and FVKESK. This CDR3 spans 15 amino acids. V was clipped by 0 bases and J by 3 bases, with 8 bases between them. The CDR3, as DNA: TGTGCCAGCAGCCAAGATTTGGGCTACACCGGGGAGCTGTTTTTT. Translated, it gives CASSQDLGYTGELFF.

This clonotype was detected a few times. CDR3 sequence: CASSQSASGVYNEQFF. DNA for the CDR3: TGCGCCAGCAGCCAAAGTGCTAGCGGGGTTTACAATGAGCAGTTCTTC. The chain is built from TRBV4-3 and TRBJ2-1; 9 bases align to TRBD2. Losses at the gene ends were 2 bases for V and 4 bases for J; bases not matched to a gene: 6. The V gene's germline CDR1 is LGHNA and CDR2 YSLEER. This CDR3 region has 16 residues.

The chain combines TRBV18 with TRBJ2-5, with 9 bases aligning to TRBD2. Germline loops: CDR1 KGHSH, CDR2 LQKENI. After removal of 2 bases from V and 4 bases from J, the junction contained 5 bases not matched to a gene. The CDR3 covers 15 residues. The CDR3 protein is CASSPERGDRETQYF. CDR3 coding DNA: TGTGCCAGCTCACCAGAGCGGGGGGACAGAGAGACCCAGTACTTC.

This clonotype came up many times. This chain uses TRBV11-1 with TRBJ2-1, with TRBD2 matching 9 bases. With V trimmed by 3 bases and J by 0 bases, 12 bases remained unmatched. Germline-derived CDR1 and CDR2 are SGHAT and FQDESV (reference sequence). CDR3 size: 19 residues. The CDR3 loop reads CASSFPSGDSSGSYNEQFF. CDR3 nucleotide sequence: TGTGCCAGCAGCTTCCCTAGCGGGGATAGCTCGGGCTCCTACAATGAGCAGTTCTTC.

The rearrangement links TRBV15 to TRBJ2-3, with D unresolved. Per the germline V gene, CDR1 is LNHNV and CDR2 is YYDKDF (reference sequence). The V end lost 1 base, the J end lost 3 bases, and 8 bases lay between the germline ends. The CDR3 is made up of 14 amino acids. The CDR3 here is CATSRAGPTDTQYF. The DNA of the CDR3 is TGTGCCACCAGCAGAGCGGGTCCGACAGATACGCAGTATTTT.

This clonotype has ten or more counts. This rearrangement joins TRBV10-3 to TRBJ2-7; 13 nucleotides line up with TRBD2. Per the germline V gene, CDR1 is ENHRY and CDR2 is SYGVKD. V shed 6 bases and J 6 bases; nucleotides not matched to a gene: 2. The CDR3 runs 13 residues. The CDR3 region has the DNA TGTGCCATCAGGGGGACTAGCGGGATCGAGCAGTACTTC. Its protein product is CAIRGTSGIEQYF.

The chain is built from TRBV4-2 and TRBJ2-1; D not resolved. CDR3 length: 13 residues. Deletions cut 1 base from V and 8 bases from J, with 9 bases between. Germline CDR1 and CDR2: LGHNA and YNFKEQ. The CDR3 here is CASSQVGLYEQFF. The CDR3 DNA reads as TGTGCCAGCAGCCAAGTAGGTCTCTATGAGCAGTTCTTC.

This clonotype was counted a few times. The chain links TRBV5-1 to TRBJ2-5; perhaps D is TRBD1 or TRBD2 (5 bases each). Germline V gives CDR1 SGHRS, CDR2 YFSETQ. The CDR3 is 14 residues long. Between the trimmed V and J ends, which lost 0 bases and 5 bases, there was a span of 11 bases. The CDR3 sequence: CASSLESGRETQYF. CDR3 nucleotide sequence: TGCGCCAGCAGCTTGGAGTCGGGGCGGGAGACCCAGTACTTC.

This clonotype was seen a handful of times. The V gene is TRBV20-1, the J gene TRBJ2-7; D remains unclear. Trimming cost V 5 bases and J 4 bases, with 12 bases left between them. Germline assignment: CDR1 DFQATT and CDR2 SNEGSKA (reference sequence). The CDR3 is 12 amino acids. This CDR3 is CSAGFGPYEQYF. CDR3 bases: TGCAGTGCTGGTTTCGGACCTTACGAGCAGTACTTC.

This clonotype was seen at least ten times. The chain recombines TRBV29-1 with TRBJ2-1; TRBD2 matches at 12 bases. There are 17 residues in the CDR3. Germline CDR1 reads SQVTM; CDR2 reads ANQGSEA. The V and J ends lost 0 bases and 4 bases, in that order; junction bases with no gene match: 7. The CDR3 DNA sequence: TGCAGCGTTGAAGACAGCAGGACTAGCGGGATATACAATGAGCAGTTCTTC. Its translation: CSVEDSRTSGIYNEQFF.

This chain uses TRBV20-1 with TRBJ1-3; D is uncertain. Germline V lookup: CDR1 DFQATT, CDR2 SNEGSKA (reference sequence). V was pared by 0 bases and J by 7 bases, with 13 bases between. CDR3 length: 14 amino acids. This CDR3 is CSARDASSVNTIYF. The DNA for the CDR3 is TGCAGTGCTAGAGATGCCTCAAGTGTGAACACCATATATTTT.

This clonotype was picked up a small number of times. The chain carries TRBV20-1 and TRBJ2-3; D remains ambiguous. With 5 bases removed from V and 6 bases from J, the gap between germline ends came to 12 bases. Germline V gives CDR1 DFQATT, CDR2 SNEGSKA (reference sequence). The CDR3 totals 12 residues. This CDR3 is CSAPSPGDTQYF. As DNA, the CDR3 is TGCAGTGCTCCATCCCCCGGGGATACGCAGTATTTT.

This chain connects TRBV5-1 to TRBJ2-3; 7 bases map to TRBD2. The J segment lost 9 bases and the V segment lost 4 bases, leaving 5 bases of the junction unmatched. The CDR3 contains 12 residues. Germline V gives CDR1 SGHRS, CDR2 YFSETQ. CDR3 sequence (DNA): TGCGCCAGCAGCCCTGGGGGGGTCACGCAGTATTTT. Residues: CASSPGGVTQYF.

This chain joins TRBV7-8 and TRBJ2-7; no firm D call. The length of the CDR3 is 15 residues. V lost 5 bases and J lost 2, with 16 bases in between. Per germline, CDR1 SGHVS and CDR2 FQNEAQ. CDR3 bases: TGTGCCAGCAGCCCATTTCAAGGTCCTACCTACGAGCAGTACTTC. Translated: CASSPFQGPTYEQYF.

This clonotype was counted between two and nine times. The CDR3 region has the DNA TGCGCCAGCACTCAAACAACACTCGAGACCCAGTACTTC. This encodes CASTQTTLETQYF. The V and J genes are TRBV5-1 and TRBJ2-5; D unclear. CDR1 SGHRS and CDR2 YFSETQ come from the germline V gene. V was pared by 6 bases and J by 5 bases, with 14 bases between. The CDR3 length is 13 residues.

The rearrangement links TRBV23-1 to TRBJ2-7, with a tentative D call TRBD1 (6 bases). TRBV23-1 is an ORF; its function is uncertain. V lost 4 bases to trimming and J lost 0 bases, with 22 bases between them. The CDR3 totals 18 residues. The CDR3 loop reads CASSPLRGQSGCSYEQYF. CDR3 bases: TGCGCCAGCAGTCCTCTCAGGGGACAAAGTGGGTGCTCCTACGAGCAGTACTTC.